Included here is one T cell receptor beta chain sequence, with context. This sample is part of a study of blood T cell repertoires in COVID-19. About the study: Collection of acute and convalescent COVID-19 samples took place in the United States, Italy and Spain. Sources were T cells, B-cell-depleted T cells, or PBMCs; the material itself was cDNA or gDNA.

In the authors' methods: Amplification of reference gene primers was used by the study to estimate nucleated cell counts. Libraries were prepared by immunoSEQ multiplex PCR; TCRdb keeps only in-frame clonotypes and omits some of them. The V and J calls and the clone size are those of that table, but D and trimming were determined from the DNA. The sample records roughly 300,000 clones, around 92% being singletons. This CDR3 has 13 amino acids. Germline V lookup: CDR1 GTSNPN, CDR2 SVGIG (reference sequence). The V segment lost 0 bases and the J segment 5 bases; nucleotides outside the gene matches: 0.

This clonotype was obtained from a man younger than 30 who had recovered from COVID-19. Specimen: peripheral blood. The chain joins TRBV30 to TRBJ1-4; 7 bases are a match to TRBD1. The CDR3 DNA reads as TGTGCCTGGAGTGTACAGGGGAATGAAAAACTGTTTTTT. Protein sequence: CAWSVQGNEKLFF.